This T cell receptor (beta chain) was found in a study of blood T cell repertoires in COVID-19. CDR3 length equals 14 residues. The germline V gene has CDR1 LGHDT and CDR2 YNNKEL (reference sequence). V lost 4 bases and J lost 0; bases outside the gene matches: 1. A word on this clone: This same CDR3 is encoded by further DNA sequences in the sample.

Study processing details: How many nucleated cells were present was estimated from reference gene primer amplification. Assay: immunoSEQ multiplex PCR; the TCRdb copy retains only in-frame clones and omits some. V, J and clone size were drawn from that table, and D and trimming were deduced from the DNA. The profile shows 200,000 or so clones, about 94% of them singletons. The sequence was collected from a man aged 55 to 70 with COVID-19, enrolled during active disease. The chain uses TRBV3-1 (or the pseudogene TRBV3-2) and TRBJ2-7; 9 bases align to TRBD2. Sequenced sample: peripheral blood. CDR3: CASSLSGSSYEQYF. As DNA, the CDR3 is TGTGCCAGCAGCCTTAGCGGGAGCTCCTACGAGCAGTACTTC.